A selection of T cell receptor beta chains follows, all from one sample in a study of T cell repertoires in cytomegalovirus infection. Their antigens remain unidentified. TCRdb reanalysed the reads using MiXCR and keeps one entry per CDR3 protein. The table lists about 570,000 distinct CDR3 sequences, roughly 43% of them singletons. The specimen comprised cultured PBMCs, sampled from culture after CMV antigen stimulation. These receptors originate from a human donor in good health (CMV status not recorded). Some clones in this sample may be carry-over from other donors' samples. CDR3s include the opening cysteine and the closing phenylalanine or tryptophan. D genes are given only for firm matches. A clone size is listed for some rows: how often the clone was seen (once, few, many), or a class if it is expanded.

NA,TRBJ2-7,TRBV5-5,NA,TGTGCCAGCAGGACTATGGGGGGTAGGAACGAGCAGTACTTC,CASRTMGGRNEQYF
NA,TRBJ2-2,TRBV4-1,NA,TGTGCCAGCAGCCAAGAAGTAGCATCGAACACCGGGGAGCTGTTTTTT,CASSQEVASNTGELFF
TRBD2,TRBJ2-1,TRBV6-1,NA,TGTGCCAGCAGTGAAGTCACTGGGTGGCGGGAGGAAGCCAATGAGCAGTTCTTC,CASSEVTGWREEANEQFF
TRBD1,TRBJ1-1,TRBV6-5,NA,TGTGCCAGCAGCTACGGACAGGGAATCATGAACACTGAAGCTTTCTTT,CASSYGQGIMNTEAFF
TRBD1,TRBJ1-4,TRBV7-2,NA,TGTGCCAGCAGCCGGACAGGGAGAAAACTGTTTTTT,CASSRTGRKLFF
TRBD2,TRBJ2-3,TRBV27,NA,TGTGCCAGCGGAGAGGGACTAGCGGGGTCGGATACGCAGTATTTT,CASGEGLAGSDTQYF
NA,TRBJ1-4,TRBV7-2,NA,TGTGCCACCCTAAAGGGCAGGGGTGGTGAAAAACTGTTTTTT,CATLKGRGGEKLFF
TRBD2,TRBJ2-1,TRBV12-3/TRBV12-4,NA,TGTGCCAGCAGCAATACCGGGGGGGTAGCGGCTGAGCAGTTCTTC,CASSNTGGVAAEQFF
NA,TRBJ2-4,TRBV11-2,NA,TGTGCCAGCCGATCCGGGACGACCGGTGGCATTCAGTACTTC,CASRSGTTGGIQYF
NA,TRBJ2-7,TRBV7-2,many,TGTGCCAGCAGCTTAGGCCCCAGGTACGAGCAGTACTTC,CASSLGPRYEQYF
NA,TRBJ1-5,TRBV12-3/TRBV12-4,few,TGTGCCAGCAGTTTATCGGGGGATAATCAGCCCCAGCATTTT,CASSLSGDNQPQHF
NA,TRBJ2-4,TRBV27,NA,TGTGCCAGCAGTCCCCAGGGACTCGAAAACATTCAGTACTTC,CASSPQGLENIQYF
NA,TRBJ1-3,TRBV7-2,few,TGTGCCAGCAGCACAGACGGAGGAAACACCATATATTTT,CASSTDGGNTIYF
NA,TRBJ1-1,TRBV19,NA,TGTGCCAGTAGAGTTGAGTTTTCGAACACTGAAGCTTTCTTT,CASRVEFSNTEAFF
TRBD2,TRBJ2-1,TRBV18,NA,TGTGCCAGCTCACCGATCGGCTCTAGCGGGGACAATGAGCAGTTCTTC,CASSPIGSSGDNEQFF
NA,TRBJ1-5,TRBV7-9,NA,TGTGCCAGCAGCTTCGGCTCCCTGGGGAATCAGCCCCAGCATTTT,CASSFGSLGNQPQHF
TRBD1,TRBJ1-5,TRBV19,NA,TGCGCCAGTAGTGCTACAGGGGTGAGCAATCAGCCCCAGCATTTT,CASSATGVSNQPQHF
NA,TRBJ2-5,TRBV15,NA,TGTGCCACCAGCAGTTCACGGGGTGGGGAGACCCAGTACTTC,CATSSSRGGETQYF
NA,TRBJ1-1,TRBV29-1,NA,TGCAGCGTTGAAGGGCAGGGGAGTACGAAGGCTTTCTTT,CSVEGQGSTKAFF
TRBD1,TRBJ2-7,TRBV15,NA,TGTGCCACCAGCGGAACAGGGGCCGGCGAGCAGTACTTC,CATSGTGAGEQYF